This T cell receptor (beta chain) was retrieved from a study of metastatic and nonmetastatic thyroid tumors. Findings of the study overall: Patients with malignant thyroid tumors reportedly had significantly higher TCR beta diversity than those with benign nodules, in blood and tumor.

This clone was counted many times. Antigen unknown. Thyroid surgery was performed in patients who had received no treatment beforehand. MiXCR was used by TCRdb to re-call the PCR reads. The table records about 38,000 clones, roughly a quarter of them present only once. The TCR was taken from a female donor with papillary thyroid cancer or a benign thyroid nodule (not recorded which). Some clones in this sample may be carry-over from other donors' samples. The sequencing input was blood.

This CDR3 is CASSPGRAGEQFF. CDR3 bases: TGTGCCAGCAGCCCCGGGAGGGCCGGTGAGCAGTTCTTC. This chain uses TRBV3-1 with TRBJ2-1; 8 positions agree with TRBD2. Germline V gene sequence: CDR1 LGHDT, CDR2 YNNKEL (reference sequence). V was pared by 4 bases and J by 9 bases, with 5 bases of the junction left unmatched. This CDR3 has 13 residues.